This T cell receptor (beta chain) stems from a study of T cells in Graves' hyperthyroidism and ophthalmopathy. Findings and limits, study-wide: Ophthalmopathy prediction by the model preceded onset by a median roughly 6 months. Ophthalmopathy cases were set apart from stable hyperthyroidism by a 13 V-J model. The majority of expanded thyroid clonotypes above 0.001 also appeared in blood.

TCR beta CDR3 region amplification was performed from RNA transcripts. The HTBI primer set was used in a first-round RT-PCR of the TCR CDR3. TCRdb independently ran MiXCR on the multiplex PCR reads; one entry per CDR3 protein. This table holds 600,000 to 700,000 distinct CDR3 sequences, just under 45% found once. CDR1 is SNHLY and CDR2 is FYNNEI in the germline V gene. Trimming stripped 2 bases from V and 1 base from J, with 14 bases between. This CDR3 spans 16 amino acids. Concerning this clonotype itself: Its antigen remains unidentified.

Sequenced input: peripheral blood or thyroid tissue (not recorded which). This clonotype was obtained from an adult man with Graves' disease, either hyperthyroidism or ophthalmopathy (not recorded which). This chain links TRBV2 with TRBJ1-1; D uncertain. The chain's CDR3 is CASSELLEKANTEAFF. In DNA, the CDR3 is TGTGCCAGCAGTGAATTGTTAGAAAAAGCGAACACTGAAGCTTTCTTT.